Below, 15 T cell receptor beta chains from the same sample are listed, as sequenced in a study of T cell responses to AZD1222 COVID-19 vaccine. Produced via immunoSEQ multiplex PCR; TCRdb's table is partial and in-frame only. Of about 190,000 clones in the sample, more than 75% were seen once. The sequencing used peripheral blood, collected on day 0 of MenACWY control vaccination. The receptors come from an adult in good health.

The rearrangement links TRBV5-1 to TRBJ2-1; D uncertain. The CDR3 is 11 residues long. CDR1 is SGHRS and CDR2 is YFSETQ in the germline V gene. Trimming pared 4 bases from V and 7 bases from J, leaving 6 bases between. As DNA, the CDR3 is TGCGCCAGCAGCGCTGGGAATGAGCAGTTCTTC. This sequence encodes CASSAGNEQFF.

The chain recombines TRBV9 with TRBJ1-2, with D perhaps matching TRBD1 (5 bases). The V gene's germline CDR1 is SGDLS and CDR2 YYNGEE. CDR3 size: 16 residues. V lost 0 bases and J lost 3, with 15 bases in between. The CDR3 here is CASSVALRVVYYGYTF. The DNA for the CDR3 is TGTGCCAGCAGCGTAGCTCTCAGGGTAGTATACTATGGCTACACCTTC. Full variable domain (outside the CDR3, taken from reference TRBV9 and TRBJ1-2): DSGVTQTPKHLITATGQRVTLRCSPRSGDLSVYWYQQSLDQGLQFLIQYYNGEERAKGNILERFSAQQFPDLHSELNLSSLELGDSALYFCASSVALRVVYYGYTFGSGTRLTVV.

This chain joins TRBV21-1 and TRBJ1-1; the D call of TRBD1 is as the table states it, not checked on the DNA. TRBV21-1 is described as a pseudogene. The CDR3 consists of 15 residues. The chain's CDR3 is CASSKKQEMNTEAFF. DNA for the CDR3: TGTGCCAGCAGCAAAAAACAGGAGATGAACACTGAAGCTTTCTTT.

The rearrangement uses TRBV14 and TRBJ1-3; no reliable D call. Trimming removed 1 base at V and 0 bases at J, with 10 bases between. The CDR3 is made up of 16 amino acids. CDR1 is SGHDN, CDR2 FVKESK, per germline. CDR3 DNA: TGTGCCAGCAGCCAAGCCGAGCTACGCTCTGGAAACACCATATATTTT. Its protein product is CASSQAELRSGNTIYF.

The CDR3 reads CASSFGQGALNEQFF. The CDR3 coding sequence is TGTGCCAGCAGCTTCGGACAGGGGGCGCTTAATGAGCAGTTCTTC. The rearrangement links TRBV7-2 to TRBJ2-1, with TRBD1 matching 11 bases. Germline-derived CDR1 and CDR2 are SGHTA and FQGNSA. V dropped 3 bases and J dropped 7; count of bases not matched to a gene: 5. The CDR3 spans 15 residues.

This chain joins TRBV5-5 and TRBJ2-3; a possible D gene is TRBD2 (5 bases). Between the trimmed V and J ends, which lost 6 bases and 8 bases, there was a span of 25 bases. CDR1 and CDR2 (germline): SGHKS, YYEKEE (reference sequence). The CDR3 covers 16 residues. The CDR3 DNA follows: TGTGCCAGCACCGACGTAATGGCGGGCCCCGCCAGTACGCAGTATTTT. Translation: CASTDVMAGPASTQYF.

In DNA, the CDR3 is TGTGCCAGCAGCGTTGAGGCAGGGGGTTCCTTTAGCTCCTACAATGAGCAGTTCTTC. Protein sequence: CASSVEAGGSFSSYNEQFF. The chain is built from TRBV9 and TRBJ2-1, with 7 positions matching TRBD1. Per germline, CDR1 SGDLS and CDR2 YYNGEE. The CDR3 covers 19 residues. The ends lost 2 bases at V and 0 bases at J; junction bases unmatched: 14.

The sample holds one count of this clone. The chain joins TRBV28 to TRBJ1-1, with 7 positions matching TRBD1. V was pared by 5 bases and J by 1 base, with 7 bases of the junction left unmatched. Germline CDR1 MDHEN, CDR2 SYDVKM. CDR3 length: 15 residues. The CDR3 bases are TGTGCCAGCAGTCTCCGGGACAGAGGGAACACTGAAGCTTTCTTT. Translating it yields CASSLRDRGNTEAFF.

The chain couples TRBV7-2 to TRBJ2-3; D remains ambiguous. Trimming removed 5 bases at V and 5 bases at J, with 5 bases between. This CDR3 has 11 amino acids. CDR1 is SGHTA and CDR2 is FQGNSA in the germline V gene. This CDR3 reads CASSPQDTQYF. CDR3 sequence (DNA): TGTGCCAGCAGCCCACAAGATACGCAGTATTTT.

The chain couples TRBV28 to TRBJ1-2, with TRBD1 matching over 9 bases. With 0 bases clipped from V and 2 bases from J, the junction kept 1 base outside the gene matches. The CDR3 is 15 amino acids. The germline V gene encodes CDR1 MDHEN and CDR2 SYDVKM. CDR3 nucleotides: TGTGCCAGCAGTTTATGGGGACAGGGCAACTATGGCTACACCTTC. It is translated as CASSLWGQGNYGYTF.

This chain joins TRBV7-9 and TRBJ2-7, with TRBD2 as a possible D gene (7 bases). CDR3 size: 15 residues. Germline V lookup: CDR1 SEHNR, CDR2 FQNEAQ (reference sequence). V was trimmed by 7 bases and J by 2 bases, leaving 18 bases between them. In DNA, the CDR3 is TGTGCCAGCACCCCCGTAGGCGGGGGCGCCTACGAGCAGTACTTC. Its translation is CASTPVGGGAYEQYF.

The chain joins TRBV28 to TRBJ1-2; D is perhaps TRBD1 (5 bases). CDR3 length: 17 residues. From germline, CDR1 is MDHEN and CDR2 SYDVKM. Trimming stripped 2 bases from V and 6 bases from J, with 22 bases between. CDR3 amino acids: CASSLRTDRSGWDGYTF. DNA for the CDR3: TGTGCCAGCAGTTTACGAACAGACAGATCGGGGTGGGATGGCTACACCTTC.

The rearrangement uses TRBV29-1 and TRBJ2-1; no clear D gene. The length of the CDR3 is 17 residues. Per germline, CDR1 SQVTM and CDR2 ANQGSEA. The V end was cut by 1 base, the J end by 0 bases, with 16 bases between. The CDR3 spells CSVEGSQARSSYNEQFF. The CDR3 bases are TGCAGCGTTGAAGGTTCACAAGCACGTAGCTCCTACAATGAGCAGTTCTTC.

This chain uses TRBV3-1 (or the pseudogene TRBV3-2) with TRBJ1-1; a weak D match, TRBD1 (5 bases). The CDR3 is made up of 16 amino acids. Deletions cut 0 bases from V and 0 bases from J, with 11 bases between. Germline CDR1 LGHDT, CDR2 YNNKEL (reference sequence). CDR3 nucleotides: TGTGCCAGCAGCCAAGATGGTACAGGATTGAACACTGAAGCTTTCTTT. This codes for CASSQDGTGLNTEAFF.

The chain links TRBV5-6 to TRBJ1-2; D gene ambiguous. The V and J ends lost 0 bases and 2 bases respectively, with 5 bases between them. Germline assignment: CDR1 SGHDT and CDR2 YYEEEE. The CDR3 runs 13 residues. CDR3 loop: CASSLEGNYGYTF. The CDR3 coding sequence is TGTGCCAGCAGCTTGGAAGGGAACTATGGCTACACCTTC.